This T cell receptor (beta chain) came from a study of shared clonotypes between healthy human individuals. General study results and limits: Sampling involved blood alone; tissue repertoires likely differ.

TCRdb's table, derived via immunoSEQ multiplex PCR, lists solely in-frame clones and lacks some. This table holds under 1,100,000 clones, approximately 80% found once. Everyone who donated was a Caucasian adult who lived in Nashville, Tennessee. With V trimmed by 3 bases and J by 4 bases, 6 bases remained unmatched. This CDR3 region has 16 residues. Germline CDR1 is SGHNT and CDR2 is YYREEE (reference sequence). This clone was counted between two and nine times. Its antigen remains unknown. Other DNA sequences from this sample encode an identical CDR3 as well. The V gene is TRBV5-4, the J gene TRBJ2-3, with 12 nucleotides matching TRBD2. Input material: memory CD4+ T cells from PBMCs. Indicated subset: CD45RA-negative fraction. The sequence came from a man aged 18 to 30 in good health. Some clones in this sample may be carry-over from other donors' samples. CDR3 protein: CASSSRLAGVADTQYF. DNA of the CDR3: TGTGCCAGCAGCTCGAGACTAGCGGGAGTGGCAGATACGCAGTATTTT. Full variable domain (rest looked up from reference TRBV5-4 and TRBJ2-3): ETGVTQSPTHLIKTRGQQVTLRCSSQSGHNTVSWYQQALGQGPQFIFQYYREEENGRGNFPPRFSGLQFPNYSSELNVNALELDDSALYLCASSSRLAGVADTQYFGPGTRLTVL.